A single sample gave rise to the 28 T cell receptor beta chains below, sequenced in a study of identical twins. MiXCR was run by TCRdb on the 5' RACE reads, yielding one entry per CDR3 protein. The sample contains approximately 600,000 distinct CDR3 sequences, more than 9% of which appear only once. In addition, the sample was reused for a study of yellow fever vaccine responses in identical twins.

The sequenced sample consisted of PBMCs. These receptors were obtained from a woman aged 18-29 years in good health.

The J gene is TRBJ2-1, the V gene TRBV20-1; D possibly corresponds to TRBD1 (5 bases). Germline V gene sequence: CDR1 DFQATT, CDR2 SNEGSKA (reference sequence). The CDR3 contains 14 residues. Trimming removed 1 base from V and 8 bases from J, with 15 bases in between. This CDR3 is CSARGPVGVYEQFF. DNA of the CDR3: TGCAGTGCTAGAGGCCCCGTAGGGGTCTATGAGCAGTTCTTC.

This clonotype appeared a few times. This chain uses TRBV4-1 with TRBJ2-1; 12 nucleotides agree with TRBD2. The germline CDR1 and CDR2 sequences are MGHRA and YSYEKL. Trimming at V came to 1 base and at J to 1 base, leaving 8 bases not matched to a gene. There are 19 residues in the CDR3. The CDR3 DNA reads as TGCGCCAGCAGCCAAGCTAGACTAGCGGGAGTCTCTTCCTACAATGAGCAGTTCTTC. It encodes CASSQARLAGVSSYNEQFF.

This clonotype was seen a few times. V gene TRBV7-2 combines with J gene TRBJ1-1; 9 bases fit TRBD1. V lost 5 bases, J lost 7 bases, and 5 bases stayed unmatched. This CDR3 has 13 amino acids. Germline V gives CDR1 SGHTA, CDR2 FQGNSA. CDR3 nucleotide sequence: TGTGCCAGCAGCATACGACAGGGGGTTGAAGCTTTCTTT. This codes for CASSIRQGVEAFF. Full variable domain (remainder filled in from reference TRBV7-2 and TRBJ1-1): GAGVSQSPSNKVTEKGKDVELRCDPISGHTALYWYRQSLGQGLEFLIYFQGNSAPDKSGLPSDRFSAERTGGSVSTLTIQRTQQEDSAVYLCASSIRQGVEAFFGQGTRLTVV.

The gene calls are TRBV20-1 and TRBJ2-7, with TRBD1 matching 8 bases. The CDR3 extends over 13 amino acids. V shed 6 bases, J shed 3 bases, and the junction held 7 bases outside the gene matches. The germline V gene has CDR1 DFQATT and CDR2 SNEGSKA (reference sequence). The CDR3 here is CSAKDRAVYEQYF. The CDR3 bases are TGCAGTGCAAAGGACAGGGCAGTCTACGAGCAGTACTTC.

The chain uses TRBV27 and TRBJ2-1; 9 bases map to TRBD1. The junction had 13 bases not matched to a gene; V was cut back by 7 bases and J by 9 bases. The CDR3 runs 15 residues. The germline CDR1 and CDR2 sequences are MNHEY and SMNVEV (reference sequence). The chain's CDR3 is CASTPFRDRVVEQFF. The CDR3 bases are TGTGCCAGCACCCCTTTCCGGGACAGGGTTGTTGAGCAGTTCTTC.

The chain is built from TRBV5-8 and TRBJ2-1, with 7 bases that match TRBD1. Germline V gene sequence: CDR1 SGHTS, CDR2 YDEGEE. After removal of 0 bases from V and 6 bases from J, the junction contained 3 bases not matched to a gene. The CDR3 covers 14 residues. In DNA form, the CDR3 reads TGTGCCAGCAGCTTGGGACAGGGTGTCAATGAGCAGTTCTTC. Translation gives CASSLGQGVNEQFF.

In this sample, this clonotype turned up a few times. The chain is built from TRBV7-6 and TRBJ2-2, with 8 bases fitting TRBD2. Looked up from germline, CDR1 is SGHVS and CDR2 is FNYEAQ. CDR3 length equals 16 residues. J lost 3 bases, V lost 5 bases, and 8 bases had no gene match. Written as DNA, the CDR3 is TGTGCCAGCAGCCGTAAAGCGGGGGCCTACACCGGGGAGCTGTTTTTT. This translates into CASSRKAGAYTGELFF. The entire variable domain, with the rest obtained from reference TRBV7-6 and TRBJ2-2, is as follows: GAGVSQSPRYKVTKRGQDVALRCDPISGHVSLYWYRQALGQGPEFLTYFNYEAQQDKSGLPNDRFSAERPEGSISTLTIQRTEQRDSAMYRCASSRKAGAYTGELFFGEGSRLTVL.

This clonotype was seen ten or more times. The chain employs TRBV29-1 and TRBJ2-5, with D hard to call. CDR3 size: 14 residues. Germline CDR1 is SQVTM and CDR2 is ANQGSEA. V was pared by 5 bases and J by 0 bases, with 13 bases between. CDR3 sequence (DNA): TGCAGCGTTAGTACCAGCCCCAACCAAGAGACCCAGTACTTC. It translates to CSVSTSPNQETQYF. The full variable domain, in which reference TRBV29-1 and TRBJ2-5 provide the parts outside the CDR3, is SAVISQKPSRDICQRGTSLTIQCQVDSQVTMMFWYRQQPGQSLTLIATANQGSEATYESGFVIDKFPISRPNLTFSTLTVSNMSPEDSSIYLCSVSTSPNQETQYFGPGTRLLVL.

This clonotype was recorded a few times. This sequence joins TRBV20-1 and TRBJ1-6; D possibly corresponds to TRBD1 (5 bases). V lost 3 bases and J 9 bases, leaving 12 bases between the germline ends. There are 13 residues in the CDR3. Germline values: CDR1 DFQATT, CDR2 SNEGSKA (reference sequence). CDR3 residues: CSASQGEASPLHF. In nucleotides, the CDR3 is TGCAGTGCTAGTCAGGGTGAGGCTTCACCCCTCCACTTT.

This clonotype has only a few counts. The genes are TRBV5-6 and TRBJ2-5; D might be TRBD2 (5 bases). The CDR3 spans 16 residues. V lost 1 base and J 4 bases, leaving 17 bases between the germline ends. Germline V CDR1 and CDR2: SGHDT, YYEEEE. The CDR3 coding sequence is TGTGCCAGCAGCTTGCCAGGTGCGGGCCCGGTAGAGACCCAGTACTTC. Its protein is CASSLPGAGPVETQYF.

The chain carries TRBV20-1 and TRBJ2-6; D remains ambiguous. Per the germline V gene, CDR1 is DFQATT and CDR2 is SNEGSKA (reference sequence). Between the trimmed V and J ends, which lost 3 bases and 3 bases, there was a span of 6 bases. The CDR3 runs 13 residues. This CDR3 is CSASFDGANVLTF. CDR3 nucleotides: TGCAGTGCTAGCTTTGATGGGGCCAACGTCCTGACTTTC.

This clonotype was detected ten times or more. J is TRBJ2-1 and V is TRBV12-3 or TRBV12-4, with TRBD2 as a possible D gene (5 bases). CDR3 length equals 14 residues. V lost 3 bases and J lost 9, with 15 bases in between. For the CDR3, the DNA is TGTGCCAGCAGTTTGTTGGTCGAGGGTGCTGAGCAGTTCTTC. As protein: CASSLLVEGAEQFF.

This clonotype was seen a few times. CDR3 coding DNA: TGTGCCAGCAGCCATGGGGGGCAGACAGGATTCTATGGCTACACCTTC. Protein product: CASSHGGQTGFYGYTF. The gene calls are TRBV4-2 and TRBJ1-2; D might be TRBD1 (6 bases). The V gene's germline CDR1 is LGHNA and CDR2 YNFKEQ. The CDR3 covers 16 residues. The V end was cut by 3 bases, the J end by 4 bases, with 18 bases between.

This chain connects TRBV7-9 to TRBJ1-3; D remains unclear. Germline V gene data show CDR1 as SEHNR and CDR2 as FQNEAQ (reference sequence). Trimming shortened V by 5 bases and J by 4 bases, and 15 bases separated the two germline ends. This CDR3 is built from 15 residues. For the CDR3, the DNA is TGTGCCAGCAGCCCTCCCCTCGGCAAAGGAAACACCATATATTTT. Translating gives CASSPPLGKGNTIYF.

This CDR3 reads CASSLAAGKTHYEQYF. The CDR3 DNA sequence: TGTGCCAGCAGCTTAGCAGCTGGGAAAACCCACTACGAGCAGTACTTC. This chain links TRBV7-2 with TRBJ2-7; no clear D gene. Germline lookup yields CDR1 SGHTA and CDR2 FQGNSA. CDR3 length: 16 residues. Between the trimmed V and J ends, which lost 0 bases and 3 bases, there was a span of 15 bases.

There are a few counts of this clonotype. This rearrangement joins TRBV28 to TRBJ2-7; TRBD1 is a possible D gene (6 bases). The length of the CDR3 is 15 residues. V was trimmed by 4 bases and J by 0 bases, leaving 13 bases between them. Per the germline V gene, CDR1 is MDHEN and CDR2 is SYDVKM. In DNA, the CDR3 is TGTGCCAGCAGTTCGTCGACAGGATACTCCTACGAGCAGTACTTC. The encoded protein is CASSSSTGYSYEQYF. The full variable domain, rest sourced from reference TRBV28 and TRBJ2-7, is DVKVTQSSRYLVKRTGEKVFLECVQDMDHENMFWYRQDPGLGLRLIYFSYDVKMKEKGDIPEGYSVSREKKERFSLILESASTNQTSMYLCASSSSTGYSYEQYFGPGTRLTVT.

This clonotype has only a few counts. The chain recombines TRBV5-1 with TRBJ2-2, with a weak D call TRBD2 (6 bases). Per germline, CDR1 SGHRS and CDR2 YFSETQ. The CDR3 consists of 16 residues. Trimming pared 0 bases from V and 4 bases from J, leaving 13 bases between. The CDR3 nucleotides are TGCGCCAGCAGCTTGGGGGCAGGGAGGAGCACCGGGGAGCTGTTTTTT. Its translation is CASSLGAGRSTGELFF.

A few counts support this clonotype. The rearrangement joins TRBV29-1 to TRBJ1-5; D perhaps matches TRBD1 (6 bases). The CDR3 totals 13 residues. Germline loops: CDR1 SQVTM, CDR2 ANQGSEA. Deletions cut 6 bases from V and 4 bases from J, with 13 bases between. The CDR3 loop is CSVADSQNQPQHF. As DNA, the CDR3 is TGCAGCGTGGCGGACAGCCAAAATCAGCCCCAGCATTTT.

The sample holds a few counts of this clonotype. CDR3 residues: CSVESDRSYEQYF. The CDR3 DNA sequence: TGCAGCGTTGAGTCGGACAGATCCTACGAGCAGTACTTC. The chain joins TRBV29-1 to TRBJ2-7, with D possibly TRBD1 on 6 matching bases. The CDR3 is 13 residues long. The V end lost 3 bases, the J end lost 1 base, and 10 bases lay between the germline ends. Germline V gene sequence: CDR1 SQVTM, CDR2 ANQGSEA.

This clonotype was recorded at least ten times. V and J are TRBV9 and TRBJ2-2, with a weak D call TRBD2 (7 bases). The CDR3 runs 16 residues. V was shortened by 4 bases and J by 2 bases, with 15 bases between the two germline ends. Germline-derived CDR1 and CDR2 are SGDLS and YYNGEE. The DNA for the CDR3 is TGTGCCAGCAGCCCGCGAGGGGGGGGTAACACCGGGGAGCTGTTTTTT. Its translation: CASSPRGGGNTGELFF.

The J gene is TRBJ2-7, the V gene TRBV12-3 or TRBV12-4, with D maybe TRBD1 (6 bases). There are 16 residues in the CDR3. Trimming took off 6 bases at V and 3 bases at J, with 21 bases between the two ends. The CDR3: CASRSHPVGANYEQYF. The CDR3, as DNA: TGTGCCAGCAGATCGCACCCGGTGGGGGCGAACTACGAGCAGTACTTC.

This chain uses TRBV3-1 with TRBJ2-3; 7 bases align to TRBD1. The CDR3 contains 13 residues. The junction had 1 base not matched to a gene; V was cut back by 7 bases and J by 0 bases. The V gene's germline CDR1 is LGHDT and CDR2 YNNKEL (reference sequence). The CDR3 DNA is TGTGCCAGCAAACAGGGGAGCACAGATACGCAGTATTTT. Protein sequence: CASKQGSTDTQYF.

This clonotype was counted many times. The chain couples TRBV6-1 to TRBJ2-7; tentative D call: TRBD1 (6 bases). Germline loops: CDR1 MNHNS, CDR2 SASEGT. V lost 4 bases and J lost 4, with 14 bases in between. There are 14 residues in the CDR3. The CDR3 here is CASSARTADYEQYF. The CDR3 nucleotides are TGTGCCAGCAGTGCTCGGACAGCTGATTACGAGCAGTACTTC.

V usage is TRBV27 and J usage is TRBJ1-2; D gene unclear. This CDR3 spans 11 amino acids. The germline gives CDR1 MNHEY, CDR2 SMNVEV (reference sequence). Trimming removed 8 bases from V and 5 bases from J, with 9 bases in between. CDR3 in amino acids: CASFGGYGYTF. The CDR3 DNA is TGTGCCAGCTTTGGAGGTTATGGCTACACCTTC.

This clonotype has at least ten counts. The J gene is TRBJ2-1, the V gene TRBV12-3 or TRBV12-4; 8 bases fit TRBD1. This CDR3 region has 16 residues. The V segment lost 6 bases and the J segment 3 bases; nucleotides outside the gene matches: 10. In DNA form, the CDR3 reads TGTGCCAGCAGCTCTCCTTCCGGGACAGGCTACAATGAGCAGTTCTTC. Its translation is CASSSPSGTGYNEQFF.

This clonotype was counted a few times. This chain connects TRBV4-3 to TRBJ2-3; 9 bases are a match to TRBD2. This CDR3 has 15 amino acids. Germline CDR1 is LGHNA and CDR2 is YSLEER. The V and J ends lost 0 bases and 5 bases, in that order; junction bases with no gene match: 3. The CDR3 is CASSQEVAGVDTQYF. The CDR3 nucleotides are TGCGCCAGCAGCCAAGAGGTAGCGGGAGTAGATACGCAGTATTTT.

This clonotype was picked up a small number of times. V usage is TRBV20-1 and J usage is TRBJ2-5, with unresolved D. V was pared by 0 bases and J by 3 bases, with 11 bases between. CDR1 and CDR2 (germline): DFQATT, SNEGSKA (reference sequence). This CDR3 is 14 amino acids long. The chain's CDR3 is CSARDLVPEETQYF. In DNA, the CDR3 is TGCAGTGCTAGAGATCTGGTACCCGAAGAGACCCAGTACTTC.

This clonotype was counted many times. V gene TRBV21-1 combines with J gene TRBJ2-1; the table's D call, TRBD2, has no DNA check behind it. TRBV21-1 corresponds to a pseudogene. CDR3 length equals 19 residues. CDR3 sequence: CASSKDTRGTSGRANEQFF. The CDR3 nucleotides read TGTGCCAGCAGCAAAGATACGAGAGGGACTAGCGGGAGAGCAAATGAGCAGTTCTTC.